The TCR beta chain described here comes from a study of blood T cell repertoires in COVID-19. The overall study: Donors in the United States, Italy and Spain gave samples during acute or convalescent COVID-19. Sources were T cells, B-cell-depleted T cells, or PBMCs; the material itself was cDNA or gDNA.

Notes on this clone: This same CDR3 is encoded by further DNA sequences in the sample.

How the authors handled the data: Amplified reference gene primers provided the basis for estimating nucleated cell counts. Method: immunoSEQ multiplex PCR; TCRdb's copy keeps in-frame clones and lacks some. V, J and clone size reflect that table, while D and trimming were determined from the DNA. The sample includes tens of thousands of clones, 87% of them seen just once. Trimming took off 5 bases at V and 5 bases at J, with 10 bases between the two ends. This CDR3 comprises 11 residues. Germline lookup yields CDR1 DFQATT and CDR2 SNEGSKA (reference sequence). The sample taken for sequencing was peripheral blood. V is TRBV20-1 and J is TRBJ2-7; no clear D gene. The sequence derives from a man between 60 and 75 years old with acute or convalescent COVID-19. CDR3 in DNA: TGCAGTGCTTCCTCAGGCCACGAGCAGTACTTC. Amino acids: CSASSGHEQYF.